This T cell receptor beta chain comes out of a study of PD-1 blockade in classical Hodgkin lymphoma. Study-level results: The repertoire differences lack a defined cause, possibly disease activity or prior therapy. At C4D1, TCR diversity had climbed significantly for CD4+ cells, though not for CD8+ cells. Relapsed/refractory patients reportedly had lower baseline diversity than newly diagnosed patients.

With regard to this clone: Antigen specificity is unknown.

CDR1 is LNHDA and CDR2 is SQIVND in the germline V gene (reference sequence). V was shortened by 6 bases and J by 0 bases, with 12 bases between the two germline ends. The CDR3 spans 14 residues. Time point: cycle 4 day 1 (C4D1), after 5 to 7 weeks of nivolumab. With no exception, relapse followed autologous stem cell transplantation in all patients, and brentuximab vedotin exposure varied. Data came from immunoSEQ multiplex PCR; TCRdb stores just in-frame clones and leaves some out. Among tens of thousands of clones listed, roughly 69% were seen once. This chain uses TRBV19 with TRBJ2-7; D possibly corresponds to TRBD1 (5 bases). Sequenced material: peripheral blood mononuclear cells (PBMCs), taken before the fourth cycle of nivolumab. The TCR was taken from a human donor with classical Hodgkin lymphoma. The CDR3 DNA is TGTGCCAGTAGCCCTAGGGGTTTCTCCTACGAGCAGTACTTC. Translation: CASSPRGFSYEQYF.